Listed below are T cell receptor beta chains from one sample, sequenced in a study of T cells in Graves' hyperthyroidism and ophthalmopathy. One entry per CDR3 protein, called by TCRdb with MiXCR from the multiplex PCR reads. The data contain 500,000 to 700,000 distinct CDR3 sequences, approximately 15% of them seen just once; the ten biggest clones take up roughly 18%. What was sequenced was blood. These receptors all stem from a woman aged 18-29 years with Graves' hyperthyroidism. Both conserved end residues are part of each CDR3. Fields, in order: D gene, V gene, clone size, J gene, CDR3 protein, CDR3 DNA. A D gene is named only where the DNA matches it firmly. A row's size may be missing; if present it is once, few, many or a size class.

NA	TRBV6-2/TRBV6-3	many	TRBJ1-2	CASRKDYGYTF	TGTGCCAGCAGGAAGGACTATGGCTACACCTTC
NA	TRBV20-1	many	TRBJ2-1	CSAHGGRNNEQFF	TGCAGTGCTCACGGGGGCCGGAACAATGAGCAGTTCTTC
NA	TRBV6-7	many	TRBJ2-1	CASSGPRAGLTREQFF	TGTGCCAGCAGTGGACCCCGGGCGGGCCTTACGCGTGAGCAGTTCTTC
NA	TRBV4-3	many	TRBJ1-1	CASSQDPENTEAFF	TGCGCCAGCAGCCAAGATCCAGAGAACACTGAAGCTTTCTTT
NA	TRBV28	NA	TRBJ1-2	CASSPPLGSVSYTF	TGTGCCAGCAGCCCCCCCCTGGGATCGGTGAGCTACACCTTC
TRBD2	TRBV28	many	TRBJ2-5	CASSLGLAGGPFETQYF	TGTGCCAGCAGTTTAGGACTAGCGGGAGGGCCTTTTGAGACCCAGTACTTC
TRBD1	TRBV19	few	TRBJ1-5	CASSTQGASNQPQHF	TGTGCCAGTAGTACCCAGGGGGCCAGCAATCAGCCCCAGCATTTT
TRBD2	TRBV24-1	many	TRBJ2-3	CATSDLIPGLAGEPAQYF	TGTGCCACCAGTGATTTGATACCGGGACTAGCGGGGGAACCTGCGCAGTATTTT
NA	TRBV5-5	few	TRBJ2-7	CASSLDISWYEQYF	TGTGCCAGCAGCTTGGATATCAGTTGGTACGAGCAGTACTTC
TRBD2	TRBV7-2	many	TRBJ2-3	CASRRGTSGRRWDTDTQYF	TGTGCCAGCAGACGCGGGACTAGCGGGCGCCGGTGGGACACAGATACGCAGTATTTT
NA	TRBV2	many	TRBJ1-2	CATARGQNYGYTF	TGTGCCACCGCAAGGGGCCAAAACTATGGCTACACCTTC
NA	TRBV20-1	few	TRBJ1-5	CSASSRVYQPQHF	TGCAGTGCTAGTTCCAGGGTTTACCAGCCCCAGCATTTT
NA	TRBV3-1	many	TRBJ1-1	CASRHRAEAFF	TGTGCCAGCAGGCATCGAGCTGAAGCTTTCTTT
TRBD1	TRBV27	few	TRBJ2-3	CASSFLDRVGTDTQYF	TGTGCCAGCAGTTTCCTCGACAGGGTAGGGACAGATACGCAGTATTTT
NA	TRBV18	many	TRBJ1-3	CASSLKSSGNTIYF	TGTGCCAGCTCACTCAAAAGCTCTGGAAACACCATATATTTT
NA	TRBV12-3/TRBV12-4	NA	TRBJ2-4	CASSFTLAKNIQYF	TGTGCCAGCAGTTTCACACTAGCCAAAAACATTCAGTACTTC
NA	TRBV28	many	TRBJ2-1	CASSLTQYNEQFF	TGTGCCAGCAGTTTAACACAGTACAATGAGCAGTTCTTC
TRBD2	TRBV7-9	many	TRBJ2-1	CASSLRLAGGPNEQFF	TGTGCCAGCAGCTTGCGACTAGCGGGAGGGCCCAATGAGCAGTTCTTC
NA	TRBV6-2/TRBV6-3	once	TRBJ1-2	CAGSKGAGGNYGYTF	TGTGCCGGCAGTAAAGGAGCGGGGGGCAACTATGGCTACACCTTC
NA	TRBV11-2	many	TRBJ2-7	CASSSISDRLHTYEQYF	TGTGCCAGCAGCTCAATCTCGGACAGACTCCATACCTACGAGCAGTACTTC
NA	TRBV28	NA	TRBJ2-6	CASKRRDTSGANVLTF	TGTGCCAGCAAACGGAGGGATACCTCTGGGGCCAACGTCCTGACTTTC
NA	TRBV15	many	TRBJ2-1	CATSRDGRNEQFF	TGTGCCACCAGCAGAGATGGAAGAAATGAGCAGTTCTTC
NA	TRBV20-1	NA	TRBJ2-7	CSAMDRNSYEQYF	TGCAGTGCTATGGACAGAAACTCCTACGAGCAGTACTTC
TRBD2	TRBV11-3	many	TRBJ2-1	CASSLDLAGGPSEQFF	TGTGCCAGCAGCTTAGATCTAGCGGGGGGGCCGAGTGAGCAGTTCTTC
TRBD1	TRBV6-1	many	TRBJ1-6	CASSDPMTGGDSPLHF	TGTGCCAGCAGCGACCCCATGACAGGGGGGGATTCACCCCTCCACTTT
TRBD2	TRBV20-1	NA	TRBJ2-7	CPLGRESGGYEQYF	TGCCCCCTTGGGCGGGAGTCTGGGGGCTACGAGCAGTACTTC
TRBD1	TRBV28	few	TRBJ1-2	CASSPGTGIPNYGYTF	TGTGCCAGCAGTCCCGGGACAGGGATCCCCAACTATGGCTACACCTTC
NA	TRBV24-1	NA	TRBJ1-2	CATSDSGGYGYTF	TGTGCCACCAGTGACTCCGGGGGCTATGGCTACACCTTC
NA	TRBV20-1	many	TRBJ2-5	CSASGQETQYF	TGCAGTGCTAGCGGCCAAGAGACCCAGTACTTC
NA	TRBV11-2	many	TRBJ1-4	CASSSSSTGGYEKLFF	TGTGCCAGCAGCTCCTCCTCGACAGGCGGATATGAAAAACTGTTTTTT
NA	TRBV3-1	few	TRBJ2-6	CASSQDAWGRGANVLTF	TGTGCCAGCAGCCAAGATGCATGGGGAAGAGGGGCCAACGTCCTGACTTTC
NA	TRBV27	many	TRBJ1-6	CASSLYETVLANSPLHF	TGTGCCAGCAGTTTATATGAGACAGTACTGGCTAATTCACCCCTCCACTTT
TRBD2	TRBV28	many	TRBJ2-1	CASSIRAGVSNEQFF	TGTGCCAGCAGTATTAGAGCGGGAGTCAGCAATGAGCAGTTCTTC
NA	TRBV7-9	NA	TRBJ2-7	CASSSLGSSYEQYF	TGTGCCAGCAGCTCCCTGGGGAGCTCCTACGAGCAGTACTTC
NA	TRBV15	NA	TRBJ2-3	CTTSLLGDTQYF	TGTACCACCAGCCTCCTGGGGGATACGCAGTATTTT
TRBD1	TRBV7-9	NA	TRBJ2-5	CASSPRQGDQETQYF	TGTGCCAGCAGCCCCAGACAGGGGGACCAAGAGACCCAGTACTTC
NA	TRBV24-1	NA	TRBJ2-3	CATSDPGGAGTDTQYF	TGTGCCACCAGTGATCCCGGGGGCGCGGGCACAGATACGCAGTATTTT
TRBD1	TRBV5-6	few	TRBJ1-2	CASNPTGVHYGYTF	TGTGCCAGCAACCCAACAGGGGTCCACTATGGCTACACCTTC
TRBD1	TRBV20-1	NA	TRBJ1-2	CSAPGQGNYGYTF	TGCAGTGCCCCGGGACAGGGAAACTATGGCTACACCTTC
NA	TRBV6-1	many	TRBJ1-5	CASSGKGYSNQPQHF	TGTGCCAGCAGTGGAAAGGGTTATAGCAATCAGCCCCAGCATTTT
TRBD1	TRBV29-1	many	TRBJ2-3	CSRPGQSTDTQYF	TGCAGCAGACCGGGACAGAGCACAGATACGCAGTATTTT